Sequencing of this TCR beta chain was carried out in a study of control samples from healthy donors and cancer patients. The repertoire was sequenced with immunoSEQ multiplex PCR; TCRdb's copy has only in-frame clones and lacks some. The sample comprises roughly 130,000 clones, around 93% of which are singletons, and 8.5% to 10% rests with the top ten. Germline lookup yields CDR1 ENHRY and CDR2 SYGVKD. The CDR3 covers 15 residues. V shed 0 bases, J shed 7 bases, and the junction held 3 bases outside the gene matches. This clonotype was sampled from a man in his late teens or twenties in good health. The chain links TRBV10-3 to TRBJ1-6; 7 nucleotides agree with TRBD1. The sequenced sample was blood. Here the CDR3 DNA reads TGTGCCATCAGTGAGTCTGGGACAGCAAATTCACCCCTCCACTTT. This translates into CAISESGTANSPLHF.